Each of the 26 T cell receptor beta chains below was sequenced from the same sample in a study of T cell responses to AZD1222 COVID-19 vaccine. The repertoire was sequenced with immunoSEQ multiplex PCR; TCRdb's copy has only in-frame clones and lacks some. The table lists fewer than 120,000 clones, about 90% of them singletons. Source: peripheral blood, taken on day 0 of AZD1222 vaccination. These receptors were collected from an adult in good health.

This clone has a single count. The chain recombines TRBV5-8 with TRBJ2-1, with D hard to call. The CDR3 covers 12 residues. With 3 bases removed from V and 4 bases from J, the gap between germline ends came to 5 bases. Germline V gene sequence: CDR1 SGHTS, CDR2 YDEGEE. CDR3 in amino acids: CASSSWYNEQFF. In nucleotides, the CDR3 is TGTGCCAGCAGCTCCTGGTACAATGAGCAGTTCTTC. Together with reference TRBV5-8 and TRBJ2-1, the CDR3 gives the full variable domain: EAGVTQSPTHLIKTRGQQATLRCSPISGHTSVYWYQQALGLGLQFLLWYDEGEERNRGNFPPRFSGRQFPNYSSELNVNALELEDSALYLCASSSWYNEQFFGPGTRLTVL.

The chain uses TRBV7-9 and TRBJ1-1, with 7 bases aligning to TRBD1. The CDR3 runs 12 residues. The trim removed 11 bases at V and 1 base at J, leaving 4 bases unmatched. Germline V gene sequence: CDR1 SEHNR, CDR2 FQNEAQ (reference sequence). CDR3 sequence: CAGGQTNTEAFF. CDR3 in DNA: TGTGCCGGGGGACAGACGAACACTGAAGCTTTCTTT. Full variable domain (rest looked up from reference TRBV7-9 and TRBJ1-1): DTGVSQNPRHKITKRGQNVTFRCDPISEHNRLYWYRQTLGQGPEFLTYFQNEAQLEKSRLLSDRFSAERPKGSFSTLEIQRTEQGDSAMYLCAGGQTNTEAFFGQGTRLTVV.

The chain links TRBV28 to TRBJ1-2; no firm D call. Trimming left V 4 bases short and J 4 bases short, with 13 bases between. CDR1 is MDHEN and CDR2 is SYDVKM in the germline V gene. CDR3 size: 14 residues. CDR3 sequence reads: CASSSQPVSYGYTF. The CDR3 DNA is TGTGCCAGCAGTTCACAACCGGTGAGCTATGGCTACACCTTC.

Only a few counts were recorded for this clone. This sequence joins TRBV6-5 and TRBJ1-6, with 7 bases lining up with TRBD1. V lost 10 bases and J lost 4; bases outside the gene matches: 7. The CDR3 runs 14 residues. The germline CDR1 and CDR2 sequences are MNHEY and SVGAGI. The chain's CDR3 is CATNRGAYNSPLHF. CDR3 sequence (DNA): TGTGCCACCAACAGGGGAGCGTATAATTCACCCCTCCACTTT.

This chain links TRBV7-3 with TRBJ1-4, with 7 bases lining up with TRBD1. Germline CDR1 is SGHTA and CDR2 is FQGTGA. This CDR3 spans 20 amino acids. V was clipped by 4 bases and J by 0 bases; unmatched bases: 17. The chain's CDR3 is CASSSGRVYRGDATNEKLFF. CDR3 sequence (DNA): TGTGCCAGCAGCTCAGGTCGGGTGTACAGGGGAGATGCAACTAATGAAAAACTGTTTTTT.

The chain joins TRBV9 to TRBJ2-3; tentatively, D is TRBD1 (6 bases). The CDR3 has 15 amino acids. From germline, CDR1 is SGDLS and CDR2 YYNGEE. V lost 0 bases and J 6 bases, leaving 14 bases between the germline ends. CDR3: CASSVEGDMMDTQYF. The CDR3 DNA follows: TGTGCCAGCAGCGTAGAGGGGGACATGATGGATACGCAGTATTTT.

The chain recombines TRBV5-8 with TRBJ1-2; tentatively, D is TRBD1 (6 bases). Germline V gene data show CDR1 as SGHTS and CDR2 as YDEGEE. V lost 3 bases, J lost 4 bases, and 13 bases lay in between. The CDR3 extends over 14 amino acids. The DNA of the CDR3 is TGTGCCAGCAGCTCCCCTCAGGGGTTCTATGGCTACACCTTC. Residues: CASSSPQGFYGYTF.

The chain carries TRBV6-1 and TRBJ1-3, with no clear D. Looked up from germline, CDR1 is MNHNS and CDR2 is SASEGT. The CDR3 runs to 14 residues. V was cut by 2 bases and J by 4 bases, with 9 bases left in between. The CDR3 spells CASSERPQGNTIYF. DNA for the CDR3: TGTGCCAGCAGTGAAAGGCCACAAGGAAACACCATATATTTT.

This chain joins TRBV5-1 and TRBJ2-2, with 8 bases lining up with TRBD1. This CDR3 region has 16 residues. V shed 2 bases and J 5 bases; nucleotides not matched to a gene: 8. From germline, CDR1 is SGHRS and CDR2 YFSETQ. The CDR3 nucleotides are TGCGCCAGCAGCTTACCAGGGGGCGCTGGAACCGGGGAGCTGTTTTTT. Translating gives CASSLPGGAGTGELFF.

This sequence joins TRBV4-2 and TRBJ1-4; D possibly corresponds to TRBD1 (5 bases). The CDR3 has 15 residues. The germline gives CDR1 LGHNA, CDR2 YNFKEQ. V dropped 0 bases and J dropped 7 bases, with 12 bases sitting between them. This CDR3 reads CASSQELAGSEKLFF. CDR3 DNA: TGTGCCAGCAGCCAAGAGCTGGCAGGGAGTGAAAAACTGTTTTTT.

V gene TRBV10-2 combines with J gene TRBJ1-2; D uncertain. The CDR3 runs to 14 residues. Germline CDR1 and CDR2: WSHSY and SAAADI. Trimming took 2 bases from V and 6 from J, leaving 13 bases between them. The CDR3 protein is CASSEAGEANGYTF. Here the CDR3 DNA reads TGCGCCAGCAGTGAGGCGGGAGAGGCCAATGGCTACACCTTC.

This clone occurred once. The rearrangement joins TRBV5-4 to TRBJ1-5, with D unclear. Trimming cost V 1 base and J 1 base, with 15 bases left between them. CDR1 is SGHNT, CDR2 YYREEE, per germline (reference sequence). This CDR3 has 17 amino acids. CDR3 in amino acids: CASSLSLGTLSNQPQHF. CDR3 DNA: TGTGCCAGCAGCTTGTCGCTGGGAACCCTAAGCAATCAGCCCCAGCATTTT.

The J gene is TRBJ1-4, the V gene TRBV4-1; TRBD1 agrees at 7 bases. Germline V gives CDR1 MGHRA, CDR2 YSYEKL. V trimming: 1 base; J trimming: 2 bases; junction bases outside the gene matches: 7. The CDR3 length is 17 residues. The CDR3 sequence: CASSQGWPGQTNEKLFF. CDR3 bases: TGCGCCAGCAGCCAAGGATGGCCGGGACAGACTAATGAAAAACTGTTTTTT.

This chain uses TRBV5-4 with TRBJ1-3; D is unresolved. This CDR3 is built from 14 residues. Trimming shortened V by 3 bases and J by 1 base, and 8 bases separated the two germline ends. Germline assignment: CDR1 SGHNT and CDR2 YYREEE (reference sequence). The CDR3 DNA reads as TGTGCCAGCAGCTGGGGAGGATCTGGAAACACCATATATTTT. Amino acids: CASSWGGSGNTIYF.

The V call is TRBV3-1 (or the pseudogene TRBV3-2), the J call TRBJ2-5; D not certain. V lost 2 bases and J lost 5, with 9 bases in between. The CDR3 consists of 13 residues. Germline V CDR1 and CDR2: LGHDT, YNNKEL (reference sequence). The CDR3 here is CASSQLLLETQYF. DNA for the CDR3: TGTGCCAGCAGCCAATTGCTCTTGGAGACCCAGTACTTC.

CDR3 protein: CASSPQRENNEQYF. The CDR3, as DNA: TGTGCCAGCTCACCACAGCGGGAGAATAACGAGCAGTACTTC. This chain joins TRBV18 and TRBJ2-7; TRBD2 matches at 8 bases. The V and J ends lost 1 base and 5 bases, in that order; junction bases with no gene match: 4. The CDR3 is made up of 14 amino acids. Germline V CDR1 and CDR2: KGHSH, LQKENI.

V usage is TRBV28 and J usage is TRBJ1-6, with unresolved D. V lost 1 base and J lost 5, with 9 bases in between. In germline, CDR1 is MDHEN, CDR2 SYDVKM. CDR3 length equals 15 residues. CDR3 nucleotides: TGTGCCAGCAGTTTATCTCAACACAATAATTCACCCCTCCACTTT. Translating gives CASSLSQHNNSPLHF.

The rearrangement uses TRBV19 and TRBJ1-5; 10 bases line up with TRBD1. Germline V gene lookup returns CDR1 LNHDA and CDR2 SQIVND (reference sequence). Losses at the gene ends were 5 bases for V and 4 bases for J; bases not matched to a gene: 8. This CDR3 is built from 16 residues. DNA for the CDR3: TGTGCCAGTAGTCATCAACCGGGACAGGGGAATCAGCCCCAGCATTTT. Protein: CASSHQPGQGNQPQHF. Complete variable domain (other parts from reference TRBV19 and TRBJ1-5): DGGITQSPKYLFRKEGQNVTLSCEQNLNHDAMYWYRQDPGQGLRLIYYSQIVNDFQKGDIAEGYSVSREKKESFPLTVTSAQKNPTAFYLCASSHQPGQGNQPQHFGDGTRLSIL.

This chain connects TRBV28 to TRBJ2-7; 10 bases are a match to TRBD2. Germline CDR1 and CDR2: MDHEN and SYDVKM. Losses at the gene ends were 7 bases for V and 7 bases for J; bases not matched to a gene: 13. The CDR3 totals 15 residues. CDR3 in amino acids: CASKRSGRALGEQYF. The CDR3 nucleotides read TGTGCCAGCAAGAGGAGCGGGAGGGCCCTCGGGGAGCAGTACTTC. The full variable domain, in which reference TRBV28 and TRBJ2-7 provide the parts outside the CDR3, is DVKVTQSSRYLVKRTGEKVFLECVQDMDHENMFWYRQDPGLGLRLIYFSYDVKMKEKGDIPEGYSVSREKKERFSLILESASTNQTSMYLCASKRSGRALGEQYFGPGTRLTVT.

The CDR3, as DNA: TGTGCCAGCAGCACAGGCCCCTCTGGAAACACCATATATTTT. Translating it yields CASSTGPSGNTIYF. J is TRBJ1-3 and V is TRBV7-2, with D perhaps TRBD1 (5 bases). Germline CDR1 SGHTA, CDR2 FQGNSA. V was shortened by 5 bases and J by 0 bases, with 8 bases between the two germline ends. The CDR3 is 14 residues long.

The sample holds a few counts of this clone. CDR3 protein: CASSLGRDRGGDNSPLHF. In DNA form, the CDR3 reads TGTGCCAGCAGCTTAGGGAGGGACAGGGGCGGAGATAATTCACCCCTCCACTTT. This chain connects TRBV7-2 to TRBJ1-6; 10 bases fit TRBD1. V was pared by 1 base and J by 5 bases, with 8 bases of the junction left unmatched. CDR3 size: 18 residues. CDR1 SGHTA and CDR2 FQGNSA come from the germline V gene.

The CDR3 DNA sequence: TGTGCCAGAAGCCTATCAGGGATTCAGCCCCAGCATTTT. Translating it yields CARSLSGIQPQHF. The J gene is TRBJ1-5, the V gene TRBV5-3; perhaps TRBD1 as D (5 bases). TRBV5-3 is reported as an ORF; its role is uncertain. The CDR3 length is 13 residues. V was trimmed by 4 bases and J by 6 bases, leaving 11 bases between them.

V usage is TRBV30 and J usage is TRBJ1-5; D might be TRBD1 (6 bases). With 2 bases removed from V and 0 bases from J, the gap between germline ends came to 14 bases. This CDR3 is 16 amino acids long. Germline CDR1 and CDR2: GTSNPN and SVGIG (reference sequence). The CDR3 DNA reads TGTGCCTGGAGTTCCGGGACAAGGTATAGCAATCAGCCCCAGCATTTT. Translated: CAWSSGTRYSNQPQHF.

The J gene is TRBJ1-4, the V gene TRBV29-1, with D tentatively TRBD1 (5 bases). Germline-derived CDR1 and CDR2 are SQVTM and ANQGSEA. The CDR3 contains 13 residues. Trimming took off 6 bases at V and 2 bases at J, with 10 bases between the two ends. The CDR3 loop reads CSVGGGTNEKLFF. CDR3 in DNA: TGCAGCGTGGGGGGAGGGACTAATGAAAAACTGTTTTTT.

The rearrangement joins TRBV28 to TRBJ1-4; D is perhaps TRBD1 (5 bases). V shed 10 bases and J shed 5 bases, with 14 bases lying between them. This CDR3 spans 13 amino acids. Germline V gives CDR1 MDHEN, CDR2 SYDVKM. The CDR3 loop is CATAGRRNEKLFF. CDR3 DNA sequence: TGTGCCACCGCGGGACGACGGAATGAAAAACTGTTTTTT.

This clone has just a few counts. This rearrangement joins TRBV7-2 to TRBJ2-7, with 8 bases fitting TRBD1. The junction had 5 bases not matched to a gene; V was cut back by 3 bases and J by 1 base. The CDR3 totals 15 residues. Germline lookup yields CDR1 SGHTA and CDR2 FQGNSA. This chain's CDR3 is CASSFMDRASYEQYF. CDR3 nucleotides: TGTGCCAGCAGCTTCATGGACAGGGCGTCCTACGAGCAGTACTTC.